The 8 T cell receptor beta chains below all came from one sample that was sequenced in a study of PD-1 blockade in mismatch repair-deficient tumors. The data were produced by immunoSEQ multiplex PCR, yet TCRdb's version contains in-frame clones alone and is incomplete. This table has around 30,000 clones, approximately 80% appearing once. Sample: PBMCs, taken roughly 6 weeks after starting pembrolizumab. Receptors originate from an adult with mismatch repair-deficient cancer.

This clone showed up just a few times. The chain is built from TRBV7-9 and TRBJ2-3; 14 bases map to TRBD2. The CDR3 totals 16 residues. CDR1 and CDR2 from the germline V gene are SEHNR and FQNEAQ (reference sequence). Losses at the gene ends were 5 bases for V and 6 bases for J; bases not matched to a gene: 7. CDR3: CASSPGLAGGFDTQYF. CDR3 sequence (DNA): TGTGCCAGCAGCCCCGGACTAGCGGGAGGATTTGATACGCAGTATTTT.

The V gene is TRBV5-1, the J gene TRBJ2-3, with D possibly TRBD1 on 6 matching bases. Deletions cut 0 bases from V and 5 bases from J, with 10 bases between. The germline V gene has CDR1 SGHRS and CDR2 YFSETQ. CDR3 size: 14 residues. The chain's CDR3 is CASSLELRGDTQYF. CDR3 DNA sequence: TGCGCCAGCAGCTTGGAGCTCAGGGGAGATACGCAGTATTTT.

J is TRBJ2-1 and V is TRBV11-3; 7 positions match TRBD1. The CDR3 is 18 residues long. CDR1 is SGHNT and CDR2 is YENEEA in the germline V gene. J was trimmed by 7 bases and V by 4 bases; bases with no gene match: 19. This chain's CDR3 is CASSWGLQGILEGNEQFF. The CDR3 DNA is TGTGCCAGCAGCTGGGGGCTACAGGGGATCCTTGAAGGGAATGAGCAGTTCTTC.

This chain connects TRBV6-4 to TRBJ2-3; 11 bases are shared with TRBD2. From germline, CDR1 is MRHNA and CDR2 SNTAGT. The CDR3 totals 16 residues. V shed 6 bases, J shed 6 bases, and the junction held 11 bases outside the gene matches. The CDR3 DNA reads as TGTGCCAGCAGCGTACACGGGACTAGCGGATTGGATACGCAGTATTTT. Its protein product is CASSVHGTSGLDTQYF.

The chain joins TRBV6-5 to TRBJ2-4, with TRBD2 matching over 7 bases. The CDR3 extends over 16 amino acids. The V segment lost 0 bases and the J segment 7 bases; nucleotides outside the gene matches: 9. From germline, CDR1 is MNHEY and CDR2 SVGAGI. The CDR3 sequence: CASSYSDLGRGNIQYF. CDR3 DNA sequence: TGTGCCAGCAGTTACTCCGACTTGGGGCGGGGGAACATTCAGTACTTC.

CDR3 amino acids: CASSPPGLEDNEQFF. As DNA, the CDR3 is TGTGCCAGCAGTCCGCCGGGACTAGAGGACAATGAGCAGTTCTTC. This chain joins TRBV28 and TRBJ2-1; TRBD2 matches 8 bases. The CDR3 extends over 15 amino acids. Germline V gene data show CDR1 as MDHEN and CDR2 as SYDVKM. V shed 5 bases, J shed 5 bases, and the junction held 8 bases outside the gene matches.

The gene calls are TRBV19 and TRBJ2-3; unclear D gene. This CDR3 contains 14 residues. Germline CDR1 and CDR2: LNHDA and SQIVND (reference sequence). Trimming took 7 bases from V and 0 from J, leaving 11 bases between them. CDR3 in amino acids: CASTYSPSTDTQYF. The CDR3 DNA reads TGTGCCAGTACGTACAGCCCTAGCACAGATACGCAGTATTTT.

The chain links TRBV30 to TRBJ1-4; no reliable D call. Trimming pared 7 bases from V and 15 bases from J, leaving 18 bases between. This CDR3 spans 11 amino acids. Germline assignment: CDR1 GTSNPN and CDR2 SVGIG (reference sequence). The CDR3: CASLERDVLFF. CDR3 DNA sequence: TGTGCCTCCCTGGAGAGAGACGTGTTGTTTTTT.